This TCR beta chain was sequenced for a study of T cells in Graves' hyperthyroidism and ophthalmopathy. Using RNA transcripts as the source, TCR beta CDR3 regions were amplified. A first-round RT-PCR of the TCR CDR3 used the HTBI primer set. TCRdb re-called the multiplex PCR reads through MiXCR, storing one row per CDR3 protein. The data show about 510,000 distinct CDR3 sequences, 14% seen once. Germline-derived CDR1 and CDR2 are SEHNR and FQNEAQ (reference sequence). The CDR3 runs to 16 residues. After removal of 1 base from V and 9 bases from J, the junction contained 5 bases not matched to a gene. V gene TRBV7-9 combines with J gene TRBJ2-1; 14 nucleotides align to TRBD2. The sequenced material came from blood. The origin of this receptor is a woman aged 40 to 55 with Graves' hyperthyroidism. Written as DNA, the CDR3 is TGTGCCAGCAGCTTAGAGGGACTAGCGGGAGACGGTGAGCAGTTCTTC. Protein product: CASSLEGLAGDGEQFF.